The 27 T cell receptor beta chains listed next were all sequenced from one sample in a study of T-cell memory formation after mild COVID-19. TCRdb re-derived calls from the 5' RACE reads in MiXCR, one entry per CDR3 protein. Here the sample spans about 170,000 distinct CDR3 sequences, 13% being singletons. Sequencing was performed on PBMCs or a T cell subset sorted from them (not recorded which). The receptors derive from a man aged 18 to 30 who had mild COVID-19 (a few samples of this study predate the infection). Cell type and time point are not known.

The gene calls are TRBV4-1 and TRBJ1-1; D is perhaps TRBD1 (6 bases). V lost 0 bases to trimming and J lost 5 bases, with 7 bases between them. Per germline, CDR1 MGHRA and CDR2 YSYEKL. The CDR3 covers 13 residues. The CDR3, as DNA: TGCGCCAGCAGCCAAGAGAGGGGGACTGAAGCTTTCTTT. Translated, it gives CASSQERGTEAFF.

In this sample, this clonotype turned up a few times. V is TRBV2 and J is TRBJ1-2, with D unresolved. V was shortened by 7 bases and J by 1 base, with 13 bases between the two germline ends. The V gene's germline CDR1 is SNHLY and CDR2 FYNNEI. The CDR3 is 14 amino acids. The chain's CDR3 is CASTPNGVNYGYTF. The CDR3 DNA reads TGTGCCAGCACCCCTAATGGGGTTAACTATGGCTACACCTTC. The entire variable domain, with the rest obtained from reference TRBV2 and TRBJ1-2, is as follows: EPEVTQTPSHQVTQMGQEVILRCVPISNHLYFYWYRQILGQKVEFLVSFYNNEISEKSEIFDDQFSVERPDGSNFTLKIRSTKLEDSAMYFCASTPNGVNYGYTFGSGTRLTVV.

This sequence joins TRBV5-1 and TRBJ1-1, with 8 bases lining up with TRBD1. J gave up 5 bases and V 1 base, and 7 bases lay outside the gene matches. Germline-derived CDR1 and CDR2 are SGHRS and YFSETQ. The CDR3 is 15 amino acids. The CDR3 here is CASSLNDRGGTEAFF. CDR3 nucleotide sequence: TGCGCCAGCAGCTTGAACGACAGGGGTGGAACTGAAGCTTTCTTT.

This clonotype was seen at least ten times. The chain couples TRBV12-3 or TRBV12-4 to TRBJ2-5, with TRBD1 matching over 9 bases. The CDR3 loop spans 14 amino acids. The V segment lost 5 bases and the J segment 5 bases; nucleotides outside the gene matches: 6. The CDR3 DNA reads TGTGCCAGCAGTCCACAGGGGGCGCGGGAGACCCAGTACTTC. Translating it yields CASSPQGARETQYF.

The chain couples TRBV12-3 or TRBV12-4 to TRBJ1-1; TRBD1 might be the D (6 bases). V lost 7 bases and J 5 bases, leaving 17 bases between the germline ends. The CDR3 spans 14 residues. The chain's CDR3 is CASTDYRERTEAFF. CDR3 bases: TGTGCCAGCACCGACTACAGGGAGAGAACTGAAGCTTTCTTT.

CDR3 sequence: CASSPGRSTDTQYF. CDR3 nucleotides: TGTGCCAGCAGCCCAGGGCGTAGCACAGATACGCAGTATTTT. The chain links TRBV7-9 to TRBJ2-3; D perhaps matches TRBD1 (5 bases). CDR1 is SEHNR and CDR2 is FQNEAQ in the germline V gene (reference sequence). This CDR3 is 14 amino acids long. V lost 5 bases, J lost 0 bases, and 9 bases lay in between.

This clonotype came up a few times. The chain recombines TRBV5-6 with TRBJ2-7; no clear D gene. Trimming left V 2 bases short and J 5 bases short, with 8 bases between. Germline CDR1 reads SGHDT; CDR2 reads YYEEEE. This CDR3 has 12 residues. The CDR3 sequence: CASSLRYHEQYF. The CDR3 DNA reads as TGTGCCAGCAGCTTAAGGTACCACGAGCAGTACTTC.

The chain joins TRBV20-1 to TRBJ1-1; D possibly corresponds to TRBD1 (6 bases). The length of the CDR3 is 13 residues. CDR1 DFQATT and CDR2 SNEGSKA come from the germline V gene (reference sequence). Trimming cost V 5 bases and J 4 bases, with 14 bases left between them. This chain's CDR3 is CSALDGTITEAFF. As DNA, the CDR3 is TGCAGTGCTTTGGACGGGACAATCACTGAAGCTTTCTTT.

This clonotype appeared a few times. V usage is TRBV6-1 and J usage is TRBJ1-2, with TRBD1 as a possible D gene (5 bases). CDR3 length: 15 residues. Trimming cost V 5 bases and J 4 bases, with 17 bases left between them. The V gene's germline CDR1 is MNHNS and CDR2 SASEGT. The chain's CDR3 is CASSPRGDSLYGYTF. In DNA, the CDR3 is TGTGCCAGCAGTCCGCGGGGAGACAGTCTCTATGGCTACACCTTC.

The rearrangement joins TRBV7-2 to TRBJ1-2; no clear D gene. The CDR3 is 13 amino acids. Trimming took 1 base from V and 5 from J, leaving 8 bases between them. Germline CDR1 is SGHTA and CDR2 is FQGNSA. The CDR3 coding sequence is TGTGCCAGCAGCTTAGGCTCTTCTTATGGCTACACCTTC. It yields the protein CASSLGSSYGYTF.

V gene TRBV5-1 combines with J gene TRBJ2-1; perhaps TRBD1 as D (6 bases). The CDR3 consists of 15 residues. V dropped 0 bases and J dropped 8 bases, with 15 bases sitting between them. Germline-derived CDR1 and CDR2 are SGHRS and YFSETQ. This CDR3 reads CASSLGHRDNYEQFF. As DNA, the CDR3 is TGCGCCAGCAGCTTGGGCCACCGGGACAACTATGAGCAGTTCTTC.

This rearrangement joins TRBV29-1 to TRBJ1-2; D not resolved. Germline CDR1 reads SQVTM; CDR2 reads ANQGSEA. This CDR3 has 12 amino acids. V lost 4 bases and J 2 bases, leaving 8 bases between the germline ends. The CDR3: CSVVSGNYGYTF. DNA for the CDR3: TGCAGCGTTGTGTCCGGGAACTATGGCTACACCTTC. Variable domain in full (rest from reference TRBV29-1 and TRBJ1-2): SAVISQKPSRDICQRGTSLTIQCQVDSQVTMMFWYRQQPGQSLTLIATANQGSEATYESGFVIDKFPISRPNLTFSTLTVSNMSPEDSSIYLCSVVSGNYGYTFGSGTRLTVV.

CDR3 coding DNA: TGTGCCAGCAGTTACTCCCCCGGGGGAGAGACCCAGTACTTC. Protein: CASSYSPGGETQYF. The chain joins TRBV6-2 or TRBV6-3 to TRBJ2-5, with TRBD2 as a possible D gene (6 bases). Germline CDR1 MNHEY, CDR2 SVGEGT. CDR3 size: 14 residues. V lost 0 bases and J 4 bases, leaving 9 bases between the germline ends.

V gene TRBV10-3 combines with J gene TRBJ2-5; 12 bases are shared with TRBD2. The CDR3 consists of 16 residues. Germline CDR1 is ENHRY and CDR2 is SYGVKD. The trim removed 2 bases at V and 5 bases at J, leaving 6 bases unmatched. CDR3 loop: CAISEGLAGFVETQYF. CDR3 in DNA: TGTGCCATCAGTGAGGGACTAGCGGGGTTTGTGGAGACCCAGTACTTC.

This clonotype was counted only a few times. The chain links TRBV15 to TRBJ1-5; the D gene is possibly TRBD1 (5 bases). This CDR3 has 17 amino acids. From germline, CDR1 is LNHNV and CDR2 YYDKDF (reference sequence). The V end was cut by 1 base, the J end by 2 bases, with 15 bases between. CDR3 sequence: CATSRVRLVRGNQPQHF. CDR3 sequence (DNA): TGTGCCACCAGCAGAGTTAGGCTAGTCAGGGGCAATCAGCCCCAGCATTTT.

In its sample, this clonotype was seen many times. V is TRBV7-2 and J is TRBJ1-2, with TRBD1 as a possible D gene (6 bases). CDR3 size: 14 residues. The germline V and J ends were trimmed by 3 bases and 5 bases, with 13 bases remaining between them. Looked up from germline, CDR1 is SGHTA and CDR2 is FQGNSA. This chain's CDR3 is CASSLWTEGYGYTF. The CDR3 region has the DNA TGTGCCAGCAGCTTGTGGACAGAGGGGTATGGCTACACCTTC.

This clonotype was counted a few times. V usage is TRBV9 and J usage is TRBJ2-2; 10 nucleotides align to TRBD1. The CDR3 contains 17 residues. Unmatched junction bases numbered 10, after V lost 3 bases and J lost 5 bases. The germline V gene has CDR1 SGDLS and CDR2 YYNGEE. The CDR3 sequence is CASSANEGQGMTGELFF. CDR3 bases: TGTGCCAGCAGCGCGAATGAGGGACAGGGGATGACCGGGGAGCTGTTTTTT.

The genes are TRBV6-5 and TRBJ2-7; the D is unclear. Germline CDR1 reads MNHEY; CDR2 reads SVGAGI. The CDR3 has 13 residues. Trimming removed 3 bases at V and 1 base at J, with 7 bases between. The CDR3 region has the DNA TGTGCCAGCAGTTATGCCAGTTCCTACGAGCAGTACTTC. It yields the protein CASSYASSYEQYF.

This clonotype has just a few counts. The chain has TRBV7-2 and TRBJ2-3; weak D call: TRBD2 (7 bases). Germline V gene lookup returns CDR1 SGHTA and CDR2 FQGNSA. With 1 base removed from V and 7 bases from J, the gap between germline ends came to 15 bases. The CDR3 has 15 residues. The chain's CDR3 is CASSLELRGGYTQYF. In nucleotides, the CDR3 is TGTGCCAGCAGCTTAGAATTGAGGGGGGGATATACGCAGTATTTT.

The chain has TRBV27 and TRBJ2-3, with 9 nucleotides matching TRBD2. V dropped 7 bases and J dropped 4; count of bases not matched to a gene: 12. Germline values: CDR1 MNHEY, CDR2 SMNVEV (reference sequence). The CDR3 totals 16 residues. The CDR3 reads CASKTGWRGGPDTQYF. CDR3 sequence (DNA): TGTGCCAGCAAGACAGGGTGGCGGGGGGGGCCAGATACGCAGTATTTT.

This clonotype has only a few counts. This rearrangement joins TRBV10-3 to TRBJ2-3, with a weak D call TRBD2 (7 bases). V lost 7 bases and J lost 6, with 8 bases in between. This CDR3 comprises 11 residues. Germline lookup yields CDR1 ENHRY and CDR2 SYGVKD. The CDR3 loop is CAIKGGDTQYF. For the CDR3, the DNA is TGTGCCATCAAGGGGGGGGATACGCAGTATTTT.

In its sample, this clonotype was seen a few times. The chain employs TRBV4-2 and TRBJ1-6; weak D call: TRBD1 (6 bases). This CDR3 has 18 amino acids. Germline V gene data show CDR1 as LGHNA and CDR2 as YNFKEQ. The ends were cut back, 0 bases at V and 5 bases at J, with 17 bases in the middle. The CDR3 nucleotides are TGTGCCAGCAGCCAAGATGCAGGTGGACAGTATGATAATTCACCCCTCCACTTT. Amino acid sequence: CASSQDAGGQYDNSPLHF.

CDR3 coding DNA: TGTGCTAGTGGTTTGGTACCAGGGACAGGGATCTATGGCTACACCTTC. The encoded protein is CASGLVPGTGIYGYTF. J is TRBJ1-2 and V is TRBV12-5; 9 bases line up with TRBD1. Germline CDR1 is LGHNT and CDR2 is FRNRAP. The CDR3 contains 16 residues. Trimming cost V 0 bases and J 4 bases; bases outside gene matches: 6.

The gene calls are TRBV11-2 and TRBJ2-1; TRBD1 agrees at 8 bases. CDR1 is SGHAT and CDR2 is FQNNGV in the germline V gene. V dropped 7 bases and J dropped 3; count of bases not matched to a gene: 8. The CDR3 is 15 amino acids. The CDR3 loop is CASITGQGGYNEQFF. In DNA form, the CDR3 reads TGTGCCAGCATCACAGGACAGGGAGGCTACAATGAGCAGTTCTTC.

This clonotype has only a few counts. This chain links TRBV7-9 with TRBJ2-3; no firm D call. Trimming shortened V by 6 bases and J by 0 bases, and 16 bases separated the two germline ends. Germline V gene data show CDR1 as SEHNR and CDR2 as FQNEAQ (reference sequence). The CDR3 contains 16 residues. CDR3 protein: CASRQRVGRSTDTQYF. The CDR3 bases are TGTGCCAGCAGGCAACGGGTCGGGCGGAGCACAGATACGCAGTATTTT.

This clonotype has just a few counts. This sequence joins TRBV4-2 and TRBJ2-2; D call uncertain. Trimming pared 0 bases from V and 8 bases from J, leaving 1 base between. In germline, CDR1 is LGHNA, CDR2 YNFKEQ. The CDR3 length is 11 residues. The CDR3 sequence is CASSQEGELFF. For the CDR3, the DNA is TGTGCCAGCAGCCAAGAAGGGGAGCTGTTTTTT.

The gene calls are TRBV2 and TRBJ1-4; D call uncertain. Per germline, CDR1 SNHLY and CDR2 FYNNEI. V lost 6 bases and J 8 bases, leaving 10 bases between the germline ends. CDR3 size: 12 residues. The CDR3 nucleotides are TGTGCCAGCAGGTCGGTTGGAGAAAAACTGTTTTTT. Its protein product is CASRSVGEKLFF.